The 9 T cell receptor beta chains below all came from one sample that was sequenced in a study of cytomegalovirus exposure and HLA in healthy donors. PCR was performed using 60 Vbeta and 13 Jbeta primers. Profiling relied on immunoSEQ multiplex PCR, and the TCRdb table lists in-frame clones only, not all of them. The sample yields 50,000 to 75,000 clones, under 80% seen once. The sequenced material came from PBMCs. The receptors derive from a man aged 25-40 years in good health and CMV-seropositive.

The chain is built from TRBV4-1 and TRBJ2-3; 7 nucleotides match TRBD2. V lost 0 bases and J lost 7; bases outside the gene matches: 4. CDR3 size: 14 residues. Germline-derived CDR1 and CDR2 are MGHRA and YSYEKL. Here the CDR3 reads CASSQEVGGNTQYF. CDR3 nucleotides: TGCGCCAGCAGCCAAGAGGTGGGGGGGAATACGCAGTATTTT.

In its sample, this clone was seen a few times. The CDR3 nucleotides are TGTGCCAGCAGTGACCGTTGGTCAGGGGACGAGCAGTACTTC. This gives the protein CASSDRWSGDEQYF. The rearrangement uses TRBV6-5 and TRBJ2-7; D is possibly TRBD1 (6 bases). The CDR3 loop spans 14 amino acids. Looked up from germline, CDR1 is MNHEY and CDR2 is SVGAGI. Trimming cost V 5 bases and J 5 bases, with 16 bases left between them.

The V gene is TRBV7-3, the J gene TRBJ2-2; D possibly corresponds to TRBD2 (5 bases). Per germline, CDR1 SGHTA and CDR2 FQGTGA. Trimming pared 4 bases from V and 7 bases from J, leaving 16 bases between. The CDR3 spans 15 residues. CDR3 residues: CASSSWTRGIGELFF. CDR3 nucleotides: TGTGCCAGCAGCTCCTGGACTCGAGGAATCGGGGAGCTGTTTTTT.

The V gene is TRBV6-1, the J gene TRBJ1-6; D possibly corresponds to TRBD1 (6 bases). Germline V lookup: CDR1 MNHNS, CDR2 SASEGT. The V and J ends lost 6 bases and 1 base respectively, with 10 bases between them. The CDR3 runs 15 residues. Here the CDR3 DNA reads TGTGCCAGCAGGAAAGGGGGATCCTATAATTCACCCCTCCACTTT. It yields the protein CASRKGGSYNSPLHF.

The CDR3 nucleotides are TGTGCCAGCACCAGGACAGGGGACTATGGCTACACCTTC. It codes for CASTRTGDYGYTF. The genes are TRBV9 and TRBJ1-2, with 9 positions matching TRBD1. CDR1 and CDR2 from the germline V gene are SGDLS and YYNGEE. The CDR3 has 13 residues. With V trimmed by 6 bases and J by 3 bases, 3 bases remained unmatched. Full variable domain (remainder filled in from reference TRBV9 and TRBJ1-2): DSGVTQTPKHLITATGQRVTLRCSPRSGDLSVYWYQQSLDQGLQFLIQYYNGEERAKGNILERFSAQQFPDLHSELNLSSLELGDSALYFCASTRTGDYGYTFGSGTRLTVV.

The chain has TRBV7-2 and TRBJ2-2, with 10 bases lining up with TRBD1. V lost 0 bases, J lost 14 bases, and 3 bases stayed unmatched. Germline V gene data show CDR1 as SGHTA and CDR2 as FQGNSA. This CDR3 contains 13 residues. CDR3 residues: CASSLAGTGVLFF. CDR3 bases: TGTGCCAGCAGCTTAGCCGGGACAGGGGTCCTGTTTTTT.

The J gene is TRBJ2-7, the V gene TRBV4-3, with D unclear. Germline lookup yields CDR1 LGHNA and CDR2 YSLEER. The CDR3 runs to 15 residues. Trimming pared 0 bases from V and 3 bases from J, leaving 12 bases between. The CDR3 nucleotides are TGCGCCAGCAGCCAAGAGACTCACCGTTACTACGAGCAGTACTTC. Its protein is CASSQETHRYYEQYF.

This clone was seen once. This chain connects TRBV27 to TRBJ2-3; D gene unclear. From germline, CDR1 is MNHEY and CDR2 SMNVEV (reference sequence). The CDR3 is 12 residues long. The ends were cut back, 2 bases at V and 4 bases at J, with 4 bases in the middle. The CDR3 bases are TGTGCCAGCAGTTTACGGGCAGATACGCAGTATTTT. Its translation: CASSLRADTQYF.

The genes are TRBV7-9 and TRBJ2-7; 9 nucleotides line up with TRBD1. CDR1 is SEHNR, CDR2 FQNEAQ, per germline (reference sequence). Germline trimming cut 5 bases from V and 2 bases from J; bases unmatched to any gene: 4. The CDR3 runs 14 residues. The CDR3 sequence: CASSLTGGAYEQYF. CDR3 nucleotides: TGTGCCAGCAGCCTGACAGGGGGAGCCTACGAGCAGTACTTC.